Given below is one T cell receptor (beta chain) in context. Other nucleotide sequences in the sample specify the same CDR3. These data originate in a study of shared clonotypes between healthy human individuals. Study-wide context: A donor's plate count was three for CD4 naive and three for CD4 memory; CD8 naive had two and CD8 memory one.

Each replicate PCR on the sorted subsets used roughly 190 ng DNA (roughly 32,000 T cell genomes). Clones were sequenced by immunoSEQ multiplex PCR, and TCRdb holds only the in-frame ones, with some missing. The sample lists about 2.2 million clones; 85% to 95% were seen once. Positively selected for CCR7, the CD45RO-negative cells used as naive CD8 cells excluded terminally differentiated effector memory CD45RA+ cells. Trimming removed 3 bases from V and 2 bases from J, with 11 bases in between. The CDR3 sequence is 15 residues long. Looked up from germline, CDR1 is MNHEY and CDR2 is SMNVEV (reference sequence).

This TCR derives from a man aged 18 to 30 in good health. Some clones in this sample may be carry-over from other donors' samples. Sequenced sample: naive CD8+ T cells from PBMCs. The rearrangement joins TRBV27 to TRBJ1-5, with unresolved D. Here the CDR3 DNA reads TGTGCCAGCAGTTTGAGAGGGCTGGGCAATCAGCCCCAGCATTTT. Translation gives CASSLRGLGNQPQHF.